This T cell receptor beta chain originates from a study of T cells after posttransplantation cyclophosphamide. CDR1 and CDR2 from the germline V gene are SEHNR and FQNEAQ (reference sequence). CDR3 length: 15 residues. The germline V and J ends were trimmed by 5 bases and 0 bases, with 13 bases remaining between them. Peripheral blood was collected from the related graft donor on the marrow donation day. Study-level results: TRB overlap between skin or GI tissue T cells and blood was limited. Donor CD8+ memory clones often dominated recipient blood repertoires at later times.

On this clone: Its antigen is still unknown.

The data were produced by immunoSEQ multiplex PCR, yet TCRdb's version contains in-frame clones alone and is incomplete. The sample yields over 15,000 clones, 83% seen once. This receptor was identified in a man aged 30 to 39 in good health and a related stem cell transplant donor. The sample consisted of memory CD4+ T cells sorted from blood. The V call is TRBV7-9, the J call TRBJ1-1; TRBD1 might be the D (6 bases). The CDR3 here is CASSPRGGLNTEAFF. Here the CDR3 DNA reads TGTGCCAGCAGCCCCCGGGGGGGCCTGAACACTGAAGCTTTCTTT.